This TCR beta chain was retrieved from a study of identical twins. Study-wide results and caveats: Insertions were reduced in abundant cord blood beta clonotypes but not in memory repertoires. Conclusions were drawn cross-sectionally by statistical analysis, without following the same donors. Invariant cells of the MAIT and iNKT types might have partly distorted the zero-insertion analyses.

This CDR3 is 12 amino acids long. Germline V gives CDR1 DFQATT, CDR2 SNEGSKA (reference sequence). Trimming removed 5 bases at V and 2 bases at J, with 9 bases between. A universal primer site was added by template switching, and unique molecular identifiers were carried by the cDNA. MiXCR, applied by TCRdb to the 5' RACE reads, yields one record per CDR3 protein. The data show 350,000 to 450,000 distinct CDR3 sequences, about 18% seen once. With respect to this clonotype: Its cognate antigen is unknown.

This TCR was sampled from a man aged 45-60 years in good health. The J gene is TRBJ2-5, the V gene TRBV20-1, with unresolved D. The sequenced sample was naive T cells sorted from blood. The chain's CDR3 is CSAADIQETQYF. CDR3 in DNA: TGCAGTGCTGCCGACATACAAGAGACCCAGTACTTC.